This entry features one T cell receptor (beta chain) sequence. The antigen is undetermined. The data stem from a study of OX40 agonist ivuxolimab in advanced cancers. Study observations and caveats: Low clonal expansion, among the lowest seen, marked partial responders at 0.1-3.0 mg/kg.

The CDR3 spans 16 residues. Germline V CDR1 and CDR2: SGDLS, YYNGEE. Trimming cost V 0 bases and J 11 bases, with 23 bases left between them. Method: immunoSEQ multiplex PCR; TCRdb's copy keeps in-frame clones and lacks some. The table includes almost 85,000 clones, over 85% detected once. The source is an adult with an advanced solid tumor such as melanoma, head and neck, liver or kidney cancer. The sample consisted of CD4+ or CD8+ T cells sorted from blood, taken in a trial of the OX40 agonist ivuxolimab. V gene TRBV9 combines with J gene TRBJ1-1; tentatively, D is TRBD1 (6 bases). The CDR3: CASSVDPLAGLTGAFF. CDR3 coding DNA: TGTGCCAGCAGCGTAGATCCCCTGGCAGGTCTAACAGGGGCTTTCTTT.